This TCR beta chain was sequenced in a study of cytomegalovirus exposure and HLA in healthy donors. This clone was counted a few times. Its antigen is unidentified. Points from the study as a whole: Later analysis demonstrated an association between a missense DCLRE1C variant and TCR beta V- and J-gene trimming. As was reported, the HLA-A and HLA-B alleles of most subjects were accurately predicted from TCR beta sequences. Near-uniform donor sequencing depth was presumed by presence/absence analyses.

The PCR employed 60 Vbeta primers together with 13 Jbeta primers. Clones were read by immunoSEQ multiplex PCR, and TCRdb kept only the in-frame ones, dropping some. The sample holds fewer than 200,000 clones, 65% to 85% seen once. V lost 4 bases to trimming and J lost 0 bases, with 7 bases between them. This CDR3 is built from 13 residues. The germline V gene has CDR1 LNHDA and CDR2 SQIVND (reference sequence). Material: PBMCs. The source of this sequence is a woman aged 50 to 60 in good health and CMV-seropositive. The chain joins TRBV19 to TRBJ2-7; D perhaps matches TRBD2 (5 bases). This CDR3 reads CASSSGPSYEQYF. Here the CDR3 DNA reads TGTGCCAGTAGTAGCGGGCCCTCCTACGAGCAGTACTTC.